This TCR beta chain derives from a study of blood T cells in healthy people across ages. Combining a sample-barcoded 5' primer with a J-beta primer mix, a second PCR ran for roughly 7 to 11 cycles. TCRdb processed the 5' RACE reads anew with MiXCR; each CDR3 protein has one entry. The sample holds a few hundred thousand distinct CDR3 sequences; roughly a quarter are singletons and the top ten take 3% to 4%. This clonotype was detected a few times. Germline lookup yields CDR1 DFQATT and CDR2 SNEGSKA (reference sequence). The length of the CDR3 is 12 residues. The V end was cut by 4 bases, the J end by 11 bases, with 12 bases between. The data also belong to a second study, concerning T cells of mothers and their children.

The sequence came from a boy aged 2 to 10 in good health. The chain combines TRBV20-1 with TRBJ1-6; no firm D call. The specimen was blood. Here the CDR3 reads CSANGLGPPLHF. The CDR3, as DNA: TGCAGTGCTAACGGCCTAGGGCCACCCCTCCACTTT.